These T cell receptor beta chains were read from a single sample in a study of radiotherapy plus CTLA-4 blockade in lung cancer. Measured with immunoSEQ multiplex PCR; TCRdb has only the in-frame clones, and not every one. This sample has approximately 65,000 clones, with 70% to 85% found just once. The sample in question was peripheral blood, obtained from a patient treated with radiotherapy plus ipilimumab. The receptors derive from a human donor with non-small cell lung cancer who had a complete response to radiotherapy plus ipilimumab. Both conserved end residues are trimmed from each CDR3.

v_gene	j_gene	CDR3aa
TRBV11-3	TRBJ2-4	ASSFPGLALETKNIQY
TRBV2	TRBJ1-2	ASSDPSGNGYT
TRBV6-5	TRBJ1-2	ASRTSSGRAGGYT
TRBV6-1	TRBJ1-3	ASILTGYFGNTIY
TRBV27	TRBJ1-5	ASSFVGLGKATGDRGDPRPQH
TRBV29-1	TRBJ1-5	SVSGGQQPQH
TRBV13	TRBJ2-7	ASSARLAGDYEQY
TRBV6-4	TRBJ1-1	ASTHGALEAF
TRBV7-2	TRBJ1-2	ASRRDTLTRNYGYT
TRBV6-1	TRBJ1-2	ASSRGQGVSYGYT